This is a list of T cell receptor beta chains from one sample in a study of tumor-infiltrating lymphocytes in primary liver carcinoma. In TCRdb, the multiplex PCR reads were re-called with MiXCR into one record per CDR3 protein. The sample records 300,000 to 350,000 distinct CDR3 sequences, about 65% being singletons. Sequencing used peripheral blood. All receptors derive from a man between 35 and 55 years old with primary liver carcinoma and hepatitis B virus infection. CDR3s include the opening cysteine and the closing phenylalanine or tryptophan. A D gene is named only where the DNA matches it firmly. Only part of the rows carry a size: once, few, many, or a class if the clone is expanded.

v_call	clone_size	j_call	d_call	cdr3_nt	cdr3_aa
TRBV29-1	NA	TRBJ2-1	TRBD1	TGCAGCGCATCCCCCTCGGGACAGGGAGATGAGCAGTTCTTC	CSASPSGQGDEQFF
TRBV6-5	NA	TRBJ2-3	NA	TGTGCCAGCAGAGGGTCTAGCGCAGATACGCAGTATTTT	CASRGSSADTQYF
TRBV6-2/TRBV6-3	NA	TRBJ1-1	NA	TGTGCCGGCAATTACCAAGAGCTGAACACTGAAGCTTTCTTT	CAGNYQELNTEAFF
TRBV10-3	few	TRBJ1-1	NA	TGTGCCATCAGTGAGGAGGGCGCTGAAGCTTTCTTT	CAISEEGAEAFF
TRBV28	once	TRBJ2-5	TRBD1	TGTGCCAGCAGGGGAACCGGGACAGGGGAAGAGACCCAGTACTTC	CASRGTGTGEETQYF
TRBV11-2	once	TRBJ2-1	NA	TGTGCCAGCAGCTCCCGGCTCACTGGCAACAATGAGCAGTTCTTC	CASSSRLTGNNEQFF
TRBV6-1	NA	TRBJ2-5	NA	TGTGCCGGCAGTGAAGAAATCCTCGGAGGGGCTACGGAGGCCCAGTACTTC	CAGSEEILGGATEAQYF
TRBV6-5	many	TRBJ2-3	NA	TGTGCCAGCAAAACCGTCAGGTCCGATACGCAGTATTTT	CASKTVRSDTQYF
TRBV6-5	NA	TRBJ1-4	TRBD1	TGTGCCAGCAGACAGGGGGACGAAAAACTGTTTTTT	CASRQGDEKLFF
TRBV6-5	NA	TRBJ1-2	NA	TGTGCCAGCGGATTCAAAGACATGGACTATGGCTACACCTTC	CASGFKDMDYGYTF
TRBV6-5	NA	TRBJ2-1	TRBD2	TGTGCCAGCAGCCAATCGGGACTAGTAGGTGAGCAGTTCTTC	CASSQSGLVGEQFF
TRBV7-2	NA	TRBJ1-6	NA	TGTGCCAGCAGCCGGTCGGCGGGCCATAATTCACCCCTCCACTTT	CASSRSAGHNSPLHF